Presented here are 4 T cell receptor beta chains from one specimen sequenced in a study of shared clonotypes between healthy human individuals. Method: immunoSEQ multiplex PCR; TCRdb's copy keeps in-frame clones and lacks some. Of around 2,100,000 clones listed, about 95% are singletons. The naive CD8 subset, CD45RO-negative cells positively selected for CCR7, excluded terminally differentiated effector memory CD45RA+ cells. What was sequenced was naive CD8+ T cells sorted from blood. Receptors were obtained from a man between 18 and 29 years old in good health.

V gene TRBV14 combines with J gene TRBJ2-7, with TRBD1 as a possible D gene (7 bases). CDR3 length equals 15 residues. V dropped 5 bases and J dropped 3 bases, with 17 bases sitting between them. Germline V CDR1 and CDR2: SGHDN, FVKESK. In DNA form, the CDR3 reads TGTGCCAGCAGCAGGACAGGCTCAGCGGGCTACGAGCAGTACTTC. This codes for CASSRTGSAGYEQYF.

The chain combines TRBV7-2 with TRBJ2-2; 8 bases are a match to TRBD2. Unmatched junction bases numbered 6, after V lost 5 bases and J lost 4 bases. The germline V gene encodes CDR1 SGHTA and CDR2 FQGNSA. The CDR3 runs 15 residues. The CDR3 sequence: CASSNKREITGELFF. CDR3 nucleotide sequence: TGTGCCAGCAGCAACAAGCGGGAGATCACCGGGGAGCTGTTTTTT.

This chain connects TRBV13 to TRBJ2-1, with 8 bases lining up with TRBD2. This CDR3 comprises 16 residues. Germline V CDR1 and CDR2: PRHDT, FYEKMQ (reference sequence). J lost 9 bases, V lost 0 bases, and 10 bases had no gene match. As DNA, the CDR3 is TGTGCCAGCAGCTTAGGGGGACTAGAGGGTGTGGGTGAGCAGTTCTTC. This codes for CASSLGGLEGVGEQFF.

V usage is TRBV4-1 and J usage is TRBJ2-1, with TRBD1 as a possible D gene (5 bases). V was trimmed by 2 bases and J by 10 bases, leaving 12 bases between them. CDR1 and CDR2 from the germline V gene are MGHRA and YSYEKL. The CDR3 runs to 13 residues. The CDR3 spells CASSQLKRTEQFF. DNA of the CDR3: TGCGCCAGCAGCCAACTCAAACGGACAGAGCAGTTCTTC.